The 9 T cell receptor beta chains below all came from one sample that was sequenced in a study of tumor and adjacent non-tumor tissue in lung cancer. Three rounds of nested PCR, following a modified ARM-PCR protocol, produced the TCRbeta library. One entry per CDR3 protein results from TCRdb running MiXCR on the multiplex PCR reads. Of about 79,000 distinct CDR3 sequences listed, 55% to 80% are singletons. RNA was extracted from bulk tissue without any cell sorting. Sequencing was performed on lung tumor tissue. The receptor source for this set is a woman in her thirties or forties with non-small cell lung cancer.

With regard to this clonotype: A read error is possible here, since a much larger clone lies one base away. The chain joins TRBV4-1 to TRBJ2-5; tentatively, D is TRBD2 (6 bases). This CDR3 region has 17 residues. V gave up 4 bases and J gave up 1 base, with 19 bases separating them. Germline CDR1 is MGHRA and CDR2 is YSYEKL. The CDR3 region is CASSRRLVGVTQETQYF. The CDR3 DNA follows: TGCGCCAGCAGCCGCAGACTAGTGGGGGTGACCCAAGAGACCCAGTACTTC.

This clonotype was seen a few times. Possible read error: a much larger clone is one base away. The chain joins TRBV6-2 or TRBV6-3 to TRBJ2-7; no reliable D call. The CDR3 is made up of 10 amino acids. Per germline, CDR1 MNHEY and CDR2 SVGEGT. In nucleotides, the CDR3 is TGTGCCAGCGGGCCGCCTGAGCAGCACTTC. The encoded protein is CASGPPEQHF.

This clonotype was counted ten times or more. The V call is TRBV30, the J call TRBJ1-4; D may be TRBD1 (5 bases). The CDR3 covers 21 residues. Trimming removed 4 bases from V and 0 bases from J, with 30 bases in between. Germline lookup yields CDR1 GTSNPN and CDR2 SVGIG (reference sequence). The CDR3 sequence: CAWNRKVSGPGSRATNEKLFF. The CDR3 nucleotides read TGTGCCTGGAACCGAAAGGTGTCGGGGCCTGGGAGTAGAGCAACTAATGAAAAACTGTTTTTT. Looking up the rest from reference TRBV30 and TRBJ1-4 gives the full variable domain: SQTIHQWPATLVQPVGSPLSLECTVEGTSNPNLYWYRQAAGRGLQLLFYSVGIGQISSEVPQNLSASRPQDRQFILSSKKLLLSDSGFYLCAWNRKVSGPGSRATNEKLFFGSGTQLSVL.

About this clonotype itself: The junction departs from germline at one end; a sequencing error may be responsible. This chain links TRBV11-2 with TRBJ2-3; 7 bases match TRBD2. The CDR3 contains 15 residues. Germline lookup yields CDR1 SGHAT and CDR2 FQNNGV. The CDR3 DNA reads TGTGTCAGCAGCATAGGGACTACCGGGACAGATACGCAGTATTTT. Amino acid sequence: CVSSIGTTGTDTQYF.

For this clonotype: The junction departs from the called germline gene at one end, perhaps through a read error. The V call is TRBV11-2, the J call TRBJ1-1; no clear D gene. This CDR3 spans 14 amino acids. Germline CDR1 is SGHAT and CDR2 is FQNNGV. CDR3 in DNA: TGTGCCAGCGGCTCGCGGCACGGGCGCGCTGATGCTCTCTTT. This encodes CASGSRHGRADALF. Based on the CDR3 plus reference TRBV11-2 and TRBJ1-1, the full variable domain is EAGVAQSPRYKIIEKRQSVAFWCNPISGHATLYWYQQILGQGPKLLIQFQNNGVVDDSQLPKDRFSAERLKGVDSTLKIQPAKLEDSAVYLCASGSRHGRADALFGQGTRLTVV.

As concerns this clonotype: This CDR3 is missing its conserved last phenylalanine or tryptophan, likely due to a read error. The chain has TRBV20-1 and TRBJ2-7; 7 bases align to TRBD2. This CDR3 spans 14 amino acids. Germline CDR1 is DFQATT and CDR2 is SNEGSKA (reference sequence). The ends lost 7 bases at V and 1 base at J; junction bases unmatched: 10. The CDR3 DNA reads as TGCAGTGTTAGTTTCGCGGGACTATCCTACGAGCAGTACTTG. It specifies CSVSFAGLSYEQYL.

This clonotype came up many times. V and J are TRBV6-2 or TRBV6-3 and TRBJ2-7; D ambiguous. Per the germline V gene, CDR1 is MNHEY and CDR2 is SVGEGT. This CDR3 comprises 12 residues. The V end was cut by 5 bases, the J end by 4 bases, with 9 bases between. The CDR3 protein is CASSMGNYEQYF. DNA for the CDR3: TGTGCCAGCAGTATGGGCAATTACGAGCAGTACTTC.

About this clonotype itself: A read error may be the cause here, since a much bigger clone is one base away. The chain combines TRBV24-1 with TRBJ2-7; D is possibly TRBD1 (6 bases). The CDR3 is made up of 14 amino acids. Germline V gene data show CDR1 as KGHDR and CDR2 as SFDVKD. V dropped 7 bases and J dropped 3 bases, with 15 bases sitting between them. CDR3 in amino acids: CATSARTVGYEQYF. CDR3 sequence (DNA): TGTGCCACCAGCGCCAGGACAGTCGGCTACGAGCAGTACTTC.

This clonotype has a handful of counts. One end of the junction does not line up with germline, which may come from a read error. The V call is TRBV5-4, the J call TRBJ2-1; 13 bases align to TRBD2. The CDR3 contains 15 residues. Per the germline V gene, CDR1 is SGHNT and CDR2 is YYREEE (reference sequence). For the CDR3, the DNA is TGTGCCAACAGCCTCGGACTAGCGGGAGCGGGTGAGCAGTTCTTT. It encodes CANSLGLAGAGEQFF.